These T cell receptor beta chains were read from a single sample in a study of T-cell memory formation after mild COVID-19. TCRdb called the 5' RACE reads again in MiXCR, with one record for every CDR3 protein. The sample records approximately 300,000 distinct CDR3 sequences, roughly 15% being singletons. Source material: PBMCs or a T cell subset sorted from them (not recorded which). The receptors derive from a man in his late teens or twenties who had mild COVID-19 (a few samples of this study predate the infection). Cell type and time point are not known. Each CDR3 is given with its conserved first and last residue. D genes are given only for firm matches. The size entry is marked missing in some rows and otherwise reads once, few, many or a size class.

TRBV5-1	many	15	TRBJ2-3	.	TGCGCCAGCAGCGCCGGGACCGCTAGCACAGATACGCAGTATTTT	CASSAGTASTDTQYF
TRBV3-1	few	13	TRBJ1-2	.	TGTGCCAGCAGCCACTGGAGGAACTATGGCTACACCTTC	CASSHWRNYGYTF
TRBV12-3/TRBV12-4	.	17	TRBJ2-7	.	TGTGCCAGCAGTTCACCGCCAGCAGGGGACTATTCCTACGAGCAGTACTTC	CASSSPPAGDYSYEQYF
TRBV9	.	13	TRBJ2-5	TRBD1	TGTGCCAGCAGCGTAAGGGACAGAGGGACCCAGTACTTC	CASSVRDRGTQYF
TRBV27	many	13	TRBJ2-1	TRBD1	TGTGCCAGCAGCCAGACAGGGTACAATGAGCAGTTCTTC	CASSQTGYNEQFF
TRBV5-1	.	16	TRBJ2-7	.	TGCGCCAGCAGGGTCGGCGGACCCGGCACATCGTACGAGCAGTACTTC	CASRVGGPGTSYEQYF
TRBV6-1	few	10	TRBJ2-7	.	TGTGCCAGCAGTGAGTACGAGCAGTACTTC	CASSEYEQYF
TRBV3-1	.	17	TRBJ2-7	.	TGTGCCAGCAGCCCCCACGAAGTGTGGCTAGCGTCCTACGAGCAGTACTTC	CASSPHEVWLASYEQYF
TRBV9	.	13	TRBJ2-3	.	TGTGCCAGCAGCGTACTTGGCGGACGGGCGCAGTATTTT	CASSVLGGRAQYF
TRBV6-2/TRBV6-3	.	13	TRBJ2-1	TRBD2	TGTGCCAGCAGTAGAGCGGGGCGGGGTGAGCAGTTCTTC	CASSRAGRGEQFF
TRBV15	.	13	TRBJ1-1	.	TGTGCCACCTCTCGCAGCCAGAACACTGAAGCTTTCTTT	CATSRSQNTEAFF
TRBV7-2	.	16	TRBJ1-3	.	TGTGCCAGCAGCTTAGGGGGCCCGGGTGCTGGAAACACCATATATTTT	CASSLGGPGAGNTIYF
TRBV6-4	many	15	TRBJ2-1	TRBD2	TGTGCCAGCAGTGAGACTAGCGGGGGGTACGATGAGCAGTTCTTC	CASSETSGGYDEQFF